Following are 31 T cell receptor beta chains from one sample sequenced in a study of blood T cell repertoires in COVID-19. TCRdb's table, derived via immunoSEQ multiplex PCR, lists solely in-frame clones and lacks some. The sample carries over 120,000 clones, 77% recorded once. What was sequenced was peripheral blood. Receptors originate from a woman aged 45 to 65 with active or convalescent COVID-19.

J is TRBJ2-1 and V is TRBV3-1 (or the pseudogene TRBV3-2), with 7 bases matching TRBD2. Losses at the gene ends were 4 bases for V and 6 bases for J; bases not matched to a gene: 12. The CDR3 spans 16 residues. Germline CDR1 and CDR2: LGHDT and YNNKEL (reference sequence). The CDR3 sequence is CASSPPRGVRGNEQFF. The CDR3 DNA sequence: TGTGCCAGCAGCCCCCCACGGGGGGTAAGGGGCAATGAGCAGTTCTTC.

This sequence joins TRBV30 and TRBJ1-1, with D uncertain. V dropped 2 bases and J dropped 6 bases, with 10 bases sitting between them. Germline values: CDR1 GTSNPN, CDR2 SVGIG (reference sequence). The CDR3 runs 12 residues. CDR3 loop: CAWSTGSAEAFF. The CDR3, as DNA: TGTGCCTGGAGTACGGGGTCCGCTGAAGCTTTCTTT.

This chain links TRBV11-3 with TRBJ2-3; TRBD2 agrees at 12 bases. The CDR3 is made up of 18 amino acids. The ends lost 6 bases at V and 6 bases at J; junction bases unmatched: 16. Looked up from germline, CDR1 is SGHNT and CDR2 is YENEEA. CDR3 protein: CASRTLTSGRPKLDTQYF. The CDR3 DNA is TGTGCCAGCAGGACCCTTACTAGCGGGAGGCCCAAACTCGATACGCAGTATTTT.

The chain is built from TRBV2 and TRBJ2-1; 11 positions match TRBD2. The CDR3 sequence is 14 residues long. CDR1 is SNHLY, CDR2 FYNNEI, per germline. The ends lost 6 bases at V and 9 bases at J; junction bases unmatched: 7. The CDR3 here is CASSPGLAVGEQFF. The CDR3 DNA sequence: TGTGCCAGCAGCCCGGGACTAGCGGTTGGTGAGCAGTTCTTC. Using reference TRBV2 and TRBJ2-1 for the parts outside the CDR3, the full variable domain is EPEVTQTPSHQVTQMGQEVILRCVPISNHLYFYWYRQILGQKVEFLVSFYNNEISEKSEIFDDQFSVERPDGSNFTLKIRSTKLEDSAMYFCASSPGLAVGEQFFGPGTRLTVL.

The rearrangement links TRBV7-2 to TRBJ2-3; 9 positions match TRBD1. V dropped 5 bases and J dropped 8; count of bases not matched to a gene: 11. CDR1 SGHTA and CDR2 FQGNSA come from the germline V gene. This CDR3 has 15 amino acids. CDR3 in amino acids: CASSQRTGDGVTQYF. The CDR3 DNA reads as TGTGCCAGCAGCCAGCGGACAGGGGATGGGGTTACGCAGTATTTT.

The CDR3 DNA follows: TGTGCCAGCAGCCCTAACAGTAACTATGGCTACACCTTC. Translated, it gives CASSPNSNYGYTF. The genes are TRBV5-5 and TRBJ1-2; D is uncertain. Germline CDR1 and CDR2: SGHKS and YYEKEE (reference sequence). The CDR3 totals 13 residues. The V end was cut by 4 bases, the J end by 1 base, with 8 bases between.

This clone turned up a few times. The CDR3 protein is CASSSSTGNTIYF. The CDR3 DNA reads as TGTGCCAGCAGTTCCTCGACAGGAAACACCATATATTTT. The chain is built from TRBV7-2 and TRBJ1-3; D call uncertain. CDR1 SGHTA and CDR2 FQGNSA come from the germline V gene. V was clipped by 6 bases and J by 4 bases, with 10 bases between them. The CDR3 length is 13 residues.

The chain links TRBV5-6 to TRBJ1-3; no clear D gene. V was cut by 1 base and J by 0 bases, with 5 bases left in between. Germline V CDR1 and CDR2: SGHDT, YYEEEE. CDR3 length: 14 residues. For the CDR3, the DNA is TGTGCCAGCAGCTTGATCAGCTCTGGAAACACCATATATTTT. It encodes CASSLISSGNTIYF.

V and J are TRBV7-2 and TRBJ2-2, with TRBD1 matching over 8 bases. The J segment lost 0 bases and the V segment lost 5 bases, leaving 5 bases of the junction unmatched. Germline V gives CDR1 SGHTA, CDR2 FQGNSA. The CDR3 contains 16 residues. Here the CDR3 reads CASSPQGASNTGELFF. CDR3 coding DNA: TGTGCCAGCAGCCCCCAGGGGGCCTCGAACACCGGGGAGCTGTTTTTT.

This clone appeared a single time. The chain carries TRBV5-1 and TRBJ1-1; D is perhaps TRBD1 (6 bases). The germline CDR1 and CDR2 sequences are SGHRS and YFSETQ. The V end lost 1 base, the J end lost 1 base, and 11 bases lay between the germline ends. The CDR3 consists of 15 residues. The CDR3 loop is CASSLSGTKNTEAFF. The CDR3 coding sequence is TGCGCCAGCAGCTTGAGTGGGACAAAGAACACTGAAGCTTTCTTT. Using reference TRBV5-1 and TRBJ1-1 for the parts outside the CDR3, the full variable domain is KAGVTQTPRYLIKTRGQQVTLSCSPISGHRSVSWYQQTPGQGLQFLFEYFSETQRNKGNFPGRFSGRQFSNSRSEMNVSTLELGDSALYLCASSLSGTKNTEAFFGQGTRLTVV.

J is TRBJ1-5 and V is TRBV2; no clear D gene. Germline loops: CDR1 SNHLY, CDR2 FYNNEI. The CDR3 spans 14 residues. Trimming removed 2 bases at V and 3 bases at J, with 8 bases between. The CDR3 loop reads CASSERRLNQPQHF. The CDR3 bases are TGTGCCAGCAGTGAAAGGAGACTCAATCAGCCCCAGCATTTT.

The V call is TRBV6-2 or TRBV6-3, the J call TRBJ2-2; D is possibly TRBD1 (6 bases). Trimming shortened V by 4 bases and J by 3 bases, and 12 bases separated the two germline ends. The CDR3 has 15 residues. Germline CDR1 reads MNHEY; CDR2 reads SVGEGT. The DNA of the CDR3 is TGTGCCAGCAGTTGGGCAGGGGTTGACACCGGGGAGCTGTTTTTT. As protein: CASSWAGVDTGELFF.

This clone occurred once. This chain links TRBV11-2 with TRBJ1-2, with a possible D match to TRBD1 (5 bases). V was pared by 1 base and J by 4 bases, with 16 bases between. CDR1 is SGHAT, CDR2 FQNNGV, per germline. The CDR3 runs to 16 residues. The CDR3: CASSLVSGRVGYGYTF. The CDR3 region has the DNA TGTGCCAGCAGCTTAGTGTCAGGCAGGGTCGGCTATGGCTACACCTTC.

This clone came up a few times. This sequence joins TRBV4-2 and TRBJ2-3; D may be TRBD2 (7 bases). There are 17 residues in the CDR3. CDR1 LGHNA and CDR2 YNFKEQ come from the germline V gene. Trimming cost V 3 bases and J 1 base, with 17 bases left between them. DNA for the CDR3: TGTGCCAGCAGCCAGAGGGCGGGGGCCCACGGCACAGATACGCAGTATTTT. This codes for CASSQRAGAHGTDTQYF.

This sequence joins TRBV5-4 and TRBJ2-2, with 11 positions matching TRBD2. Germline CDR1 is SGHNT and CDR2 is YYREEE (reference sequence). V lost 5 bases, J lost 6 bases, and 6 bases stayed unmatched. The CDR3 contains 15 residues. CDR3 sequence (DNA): TGTGCCAGCAGTTTAGCGGGGGGGCTGGCCGGGGAGCTGTTTTTT. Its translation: CASSLAGGLAGELFF.

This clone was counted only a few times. The CDR3 region is CASSVELEGSEQFF. In DNA form, the CDR3 reads TGTGCCAGCAGCGTAGAGTTGGAGGGGAGTGAGCAGTTCTTC. The V gene is TRBV9, the J gene TRBJ2-1; TRBD2 is a possible D gene (6 bases). Germline values: CDR1 SGDLS, CDR2 YYNGEE. CDR3 size: 14 residues. Trimming shortened V by 0 bases and J by 9 bases, and 13 bases separated the two germline ends.

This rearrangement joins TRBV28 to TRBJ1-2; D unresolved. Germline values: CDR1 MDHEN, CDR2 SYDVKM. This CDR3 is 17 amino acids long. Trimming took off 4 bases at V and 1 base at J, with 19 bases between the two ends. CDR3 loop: CASSSPGVGQINYGYTF. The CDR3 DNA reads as TGTGCCAGCAGTTCCCCCGGGGTAGGTCAAATTAACTATGGCTACACCTTC.

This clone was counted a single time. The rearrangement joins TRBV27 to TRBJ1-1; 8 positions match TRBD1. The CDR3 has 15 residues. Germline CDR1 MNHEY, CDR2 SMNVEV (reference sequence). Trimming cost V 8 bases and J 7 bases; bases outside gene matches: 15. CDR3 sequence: CASGNRTGGMVEAFF. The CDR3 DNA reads TGTGCCAGCGGAAACCGAACAGGGGGGATGGTTGAAGCTTTCTTT.

CDR3 nucleotide sequence: TGTGCCAGCAGTTTACAGCGCGGGGCGGCCTACGAGCAGTACTTC. Protein: CASSLQRGAAYEQYF. The V call is TRBV28, the J call TRBJ2-7; D may be TRBD2 (6 bases). Germline V gene sequence: CDR1 MDHEN, CDR2 SYDVKM. This CDR3 is 15 amino acids long. V lost 2 bases, J lost 2 bases, and 13 bases lay in between.

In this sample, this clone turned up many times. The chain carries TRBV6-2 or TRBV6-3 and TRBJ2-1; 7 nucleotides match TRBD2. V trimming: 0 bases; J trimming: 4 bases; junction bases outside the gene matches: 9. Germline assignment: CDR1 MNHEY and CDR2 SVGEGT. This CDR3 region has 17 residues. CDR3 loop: CASSYSPASGIYNEQFF. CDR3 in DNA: TGTGCCAGCAGTTACTCCCCCGCTAGCGGCATTTACAATGAGCAGTTCTTC.

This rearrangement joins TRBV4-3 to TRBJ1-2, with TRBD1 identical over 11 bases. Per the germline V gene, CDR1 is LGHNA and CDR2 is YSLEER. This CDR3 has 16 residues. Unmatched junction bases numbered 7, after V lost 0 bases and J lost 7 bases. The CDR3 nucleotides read TGCGCCAGCAGCCAAGATCTTGGACAGGGGGCTGGTGGCTACACCTTC. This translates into CASSQDLGQGAGGYTF.

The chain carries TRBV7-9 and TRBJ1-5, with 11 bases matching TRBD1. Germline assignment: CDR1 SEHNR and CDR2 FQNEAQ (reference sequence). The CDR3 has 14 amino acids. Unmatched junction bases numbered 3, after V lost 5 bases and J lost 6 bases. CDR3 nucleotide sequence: TGTGCCAGCAGCACGGACAGGGGGCCTCAGCCCCAGCATTTT. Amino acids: CASSTDRGPQPQHF.

The CDR3 spells CASSLSGGATGELFF. In nucleotides, the CDR3 is TGTGCCAGCAGCCTTAGCGGGGGGGCCACCGGGGAGCTGTTTTTT. The rearrangement uses TRBV7-6 and TRBJ2-2; 11 bases fit TRBD2. V lost 5 bases to trimming and J lost 4 bases; unmatched junction nucleotides: 3. Germline-derived CDR1 and CDR2 are SGHVS and FNYEAQ. CDR3 length: 15 residues.

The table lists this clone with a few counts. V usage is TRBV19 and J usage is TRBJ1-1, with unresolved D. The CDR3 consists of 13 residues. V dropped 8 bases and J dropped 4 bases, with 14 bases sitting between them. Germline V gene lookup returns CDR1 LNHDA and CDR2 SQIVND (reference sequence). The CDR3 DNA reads TGTGCCAGTTGGAAGCGAGGTTCCACTGAAGCTTTCTTT. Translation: CASWKRGSTEAFF.

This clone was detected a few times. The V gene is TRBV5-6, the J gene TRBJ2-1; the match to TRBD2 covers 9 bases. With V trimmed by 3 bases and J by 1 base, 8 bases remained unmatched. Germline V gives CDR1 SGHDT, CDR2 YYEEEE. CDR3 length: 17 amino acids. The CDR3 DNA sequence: TGTGCCAGCAGCTCCCCGACTAGCGGAGCGTCCTACAATGAGCAGTTCTTC. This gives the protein CASSSPTSGASYNEQFF. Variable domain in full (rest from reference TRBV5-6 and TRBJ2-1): DAGVTQSPTHLIKTRGQQVTLRCSPKSGHDTVSWYQQALGQGPQFIFQYYEEEERQRGNFPDRFSGHQFPNYSSELNVNALLLGDSALYLCASSSPTSGASYNEQFFGPGTRLTVL.

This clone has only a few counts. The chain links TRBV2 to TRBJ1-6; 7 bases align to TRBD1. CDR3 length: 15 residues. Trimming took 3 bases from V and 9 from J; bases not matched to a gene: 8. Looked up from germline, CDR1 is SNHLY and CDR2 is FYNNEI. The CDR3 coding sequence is TGTGCCAGCAGTGAGGAGGGGGCCGGAGGTTCACCCCTCCACTTT. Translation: CASSEEGAGGSPLHF.

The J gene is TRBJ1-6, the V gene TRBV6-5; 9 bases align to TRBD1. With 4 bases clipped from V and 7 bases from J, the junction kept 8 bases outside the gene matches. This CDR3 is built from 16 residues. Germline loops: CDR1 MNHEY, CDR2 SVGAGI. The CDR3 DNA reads TGTGCCAGCAGTTCGCCCCAAGGGACAGGGAATTCACCCCTCCACTTT. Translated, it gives CASSSPQGTGNSPLHF.

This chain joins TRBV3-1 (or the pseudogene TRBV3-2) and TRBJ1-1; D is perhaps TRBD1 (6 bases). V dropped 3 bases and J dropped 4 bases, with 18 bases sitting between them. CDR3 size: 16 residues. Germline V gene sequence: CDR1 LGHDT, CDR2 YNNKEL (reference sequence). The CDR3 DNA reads TGTGCCAGCAGCCACCACAGGGCTTCGAGGGCCACTGAAGCTTTCTTT. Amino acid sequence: CASSHHRASRATEAFF.

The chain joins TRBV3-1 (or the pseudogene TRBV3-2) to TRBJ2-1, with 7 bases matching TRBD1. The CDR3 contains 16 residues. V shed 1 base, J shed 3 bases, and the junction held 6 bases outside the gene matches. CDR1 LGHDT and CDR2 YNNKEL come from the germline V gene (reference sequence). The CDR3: CASSQAWTGNYNEQFF. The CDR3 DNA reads TGTGCCAGCAGCCAAGCCTGGACAGGTAACTACAATGAGCAGTTCTTC.

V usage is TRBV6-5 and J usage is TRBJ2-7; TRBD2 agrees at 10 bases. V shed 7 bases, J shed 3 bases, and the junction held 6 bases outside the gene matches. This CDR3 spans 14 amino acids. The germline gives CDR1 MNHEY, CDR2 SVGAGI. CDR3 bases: TGTGCCAGCACCCAGCGGGAGGGCCGCTACGAGCAGTACTTC. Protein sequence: CASTQREGRYEQYF.

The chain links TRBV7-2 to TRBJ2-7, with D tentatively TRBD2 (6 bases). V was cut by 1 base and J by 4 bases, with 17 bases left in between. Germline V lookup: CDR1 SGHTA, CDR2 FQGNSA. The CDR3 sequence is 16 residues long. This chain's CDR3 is CASSLDTGLPTYEQYF. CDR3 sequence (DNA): TGTGCCAGCAGCTTAGACACGGGACTTCCTACGTACGAGCAGTACTTC.